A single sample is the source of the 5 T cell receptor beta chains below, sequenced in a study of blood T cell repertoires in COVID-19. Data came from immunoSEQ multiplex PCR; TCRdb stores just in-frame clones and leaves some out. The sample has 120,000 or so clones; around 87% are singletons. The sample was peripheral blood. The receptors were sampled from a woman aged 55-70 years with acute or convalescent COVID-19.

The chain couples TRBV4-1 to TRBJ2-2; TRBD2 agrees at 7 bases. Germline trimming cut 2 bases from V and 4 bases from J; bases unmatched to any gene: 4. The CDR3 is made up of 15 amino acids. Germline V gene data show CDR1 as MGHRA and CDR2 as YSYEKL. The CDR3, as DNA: TGCGCCAGCAGCCAAACAAGCGGGACCACCGGGGAGCTGTTTTTT. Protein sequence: CASSQTSGTTGELFF.

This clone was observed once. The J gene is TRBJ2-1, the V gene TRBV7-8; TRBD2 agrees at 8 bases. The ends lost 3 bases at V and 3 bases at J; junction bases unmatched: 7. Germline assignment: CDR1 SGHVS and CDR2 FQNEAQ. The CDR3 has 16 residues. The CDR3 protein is CASSFSGSSLYNEQFF. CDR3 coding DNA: TGTGCCAGCAGCTTCAGCGGGAGTTCCCTCTACAATGAGCAGTTCTTC.

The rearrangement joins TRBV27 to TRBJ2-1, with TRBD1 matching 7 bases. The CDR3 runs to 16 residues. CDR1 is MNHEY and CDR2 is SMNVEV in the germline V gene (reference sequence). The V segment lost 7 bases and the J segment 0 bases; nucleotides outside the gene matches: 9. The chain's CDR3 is CASTSHRDSSYNEQFF. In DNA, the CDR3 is TGTGCCAGCACATCACACCGGGACAGCTCCTACAATGAGCAGTTCTTC.

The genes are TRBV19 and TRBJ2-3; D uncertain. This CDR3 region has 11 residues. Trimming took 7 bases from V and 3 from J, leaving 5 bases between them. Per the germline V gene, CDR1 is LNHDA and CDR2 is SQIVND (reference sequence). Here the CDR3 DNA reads TGTGCCAGTACCAATACAGATACGCAGTATTTT. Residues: CASTNTDTQYF.

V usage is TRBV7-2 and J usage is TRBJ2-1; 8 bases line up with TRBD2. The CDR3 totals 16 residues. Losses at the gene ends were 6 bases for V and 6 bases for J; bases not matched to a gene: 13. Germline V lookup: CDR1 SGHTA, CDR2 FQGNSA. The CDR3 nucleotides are TGTGCCAGCAGTGTACCATTCGGGAGGGCCGGCAATGAGCAGTTCTTC. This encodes CASSVPFGRAGNEQFF.